Following are 27 T cell receptor beta chains from one sample sequenced in a study of T cells in Graves' hyperthyroidism and ophthalmopathy. Amplification targeted TCR beta CDR3 regions from RNA transcripts. First-round RT-PCR of the TCR CDR3 relied on the HTBI primer set. TCRdb fed the multiplex PCR reads into MiXCR, producing one record per CDR3 protein. Altogether about 840,000 distinct CDR3 sequences are present, roughly 40% being singletons, with the ten largest covering over 8%. The sample comprised blood. These TCRs come from a man between 18 and 29 years old with Graves' hyperthyroidism.

This clonotype was seen a handful of times. The chain has TRBV7-9 and TRBJ1-1, with 10 positions matching TRBD1. The length of the CDR3 is 15 residues. Germline V lookup: CDR1 SEHNR, CDR2 FQNEAQ (reference sequence). The ends lost 0 bases at V and 8 bases at J; junction bases unmatched: 6. CDR3 amino acids: CASSLADRGRREAFF. DNA for the CDR3: TGTGCCAGCAGCTTAGCGGACAGGGGGAGGCGGGAAGCTTTCTTT.

This clonotype was seen ten or more times. Written as DNA, the CDR3 is TGTGCCACCAGCAGAGAGTTAAAGAGTGCAACTAATGAAAAACTGTTTTTT. It yields the protein CATSRELKSATNEKLFF. The chain carries TRBV15 and TRBJ1-4; D ambiguous. This CDR3 comprises 17 residues. Trimming left V 0 bases short and J 0 bases short, with 11 bases between. From germline, CDR1 is LNHNV and CDR2 YYDKDF (reference sequence).

This clonotype was detected only a few times. The rearrangement uses TRBV7-9 and TRBJ2-7; TRBD2 is a possible D gene (6 bases). Per the germline V gene, CDR1 is SEHNR and CDR2 is FQNEAQ (reference sequence). This CDR3 contains 12 residues. Here the CDR3 DNA reads TGTATAACCGGGACTTCTTCCTACGAGCAGTACTTC. Translated: CITGTSSYEQYF. Looking up the rest from reference TRBV7-9 and TRBJ2-7 gives the full variable domain: DTGVSQNPRHKITKRGQNVTFRCDPISEHNRLYWYRQTLGQGPEFLTYFQNEAQLEKSRLLSDRFSAERPKGSFSTLEIQRTEQGDSAMYLCITGTSSYEQYFGPGTRLTVT.

This clonotype was recorded a few times. The chain has TRBV29-1 and TRBJ2-3; possibly TRBD1 for D (6 bases). CDR3 size: 12 residues. V shed 7 bases and J shed 6 bases, with 14 bases lying between them. Per germline, CDR1 SQVTM and CDR2 ANQGSEA. CDR3 nucleotides: TGCAGCGCCGGGACACCTTGGGATACGCAGTATTTT. It translates to CSAGTPWDTQYF.

The chain couples TRBV25-1 to TRBJ1-6; a possible D gene is TRBD1 (5 bases). The CDR3 contains 17 residues. The germline V gene has CDR1 MGHDK and CDR2 SYGVNS. V was trimmed by 4 bases and J by 4 bases, leaving 17 bases between them. CDR3 in DNA: TGTGCCAGCAGTGGCGGCGGCCCGGGGGGTTATAATTCACCCCTCCACTTT. Its translation is CASSGGGPGGYNSPLHF. Full variable domain (missing parts from reference TRBV25-1 and TRBJ1-6): EADIYQTPRYLVIGTGKKITLECSQTMGHDKMYWYQQDPGMELHLIHYSYGVNSTEKGDLSSESTVSRIRTEHFPLTLESARPSHTSQYLCASSGGGPGGYNSPLHFGNGTRLTVT.

The chain is built from TRBV7-2 and TRBJ1-3; D call uncertain. Between the trimmed V and J ends, which lost 4 bases and 3 bases, there was a span of 10 bases. The CDR3 covers 14 residues. Germline V lookup: CDR1 SGHTA, CDR2 FQGNSA. The CDR3 here is CASSSAGYGNTIYF. CDR3 coding DNA: TGTGCCAGCAGCTCCGCGGGATATGGAAACACCATATATTTT.

The chain is built from TRBV6-5 and TRBJ1-4; D not certain. In germline, CDR1 is MNHEY, CDR2 SVGAGI. The CDR3 totals 14 residues. V lost 2 bases and J 7 bases, leaving 11 bases between the germline ends. The CDR3 DNA sequence: TGTGCCAGCAGTTACGCGATAGGCGGTGAAAAACTGTTTTTT. It yields the protein CASSYAIGGEKLFF.

This clonotype has a count of ten or more. The chain carries TRBV15 and TRBJ1-2, with D possibly matching TRBD1 (5 bases). Germline CDR1 is LNHNV and CDR2 is YYDKDF (reference sequence). Trimming took off 4 bases at V and 4 bases at J, with 10 bases between the two ends. The CDR3 runs to 13 residues. As DNA, the CDR3 is TGTGCCACCAGCATCGATGGGGGCTATGGCTACACCTTC. Translating gives CATSIDGGYGYTF.

This clonotype was observed many times. The CDR3 nucleotides read TGCAGCGTGGAAAAGTTGATTCAAGAGACCCAGTACTTC. Translated: CSVEKLIQETQYF. The rearrangement uses TRBV29-1 and TRBJ2-5; D unclear. The V gene lost 6 bases and the J gene lost 2 bases, with 13 bases spanning the gap. Per the germline V gene, CDR1 is SQVTM and CDR2 is ANQGSEA. This CDR3 comprises 13 residues. The complete variable domain, with remaining parts taken from reference TRBV29-1 and TRBJ2-5, reads SAVISQKPSRDICQRGTSLTIQCQVDSQVTMMFWYRQQPGQSLTLIATANQGSEATYESGFVIDKFPISRPNLTFSTLTVSNMSPEDSSIYLCSVEKLIQETQYFGPGTRLLVL.

This clonotype was found many times. The chain employs TRBV24-1 and TRBJ1-4; TRBD1 might be the D (5 bases). The CDR3 totals 15 residues. V gave up 2 bases and J gave up 4 bases, with 10 bases separating them. CDR1 is KGHDR and CDR2 is SFDVKD in the germline V gene. CDR3: CATSDSKGINEKLFF. The CDR3 bases are TGTGCCACCAGTGATTCAAAGGGGATTAATGAAAAACTGTTTTTT.

The table lists this clonotype with a few counts. The V and J genes are TRBV19 and TRBJ1-2; unclear D gene. CDR1 and CDR2 (germline): LNHDA, SQIVND (reference sequence). There are 14 residues in the CDR3. The V and J ends lost 0 bases and 5 bases respectively, with 10 bases between them. CDR3 nucleotides: TGTGCCAGTAGTATAGATCCGAGGATTTATGGCTACACCTTC. Amino acid sequence: CASSIDPRIYGYTF.

This clonotype appeared many times. The gene calls are TRBV10-3 and TRBJ1-4; D possibly corresponds to TRBD1 (6 bases). V was cut by 11 bases and J by 4 bases, with 14 bases left in between. The CDR3 is 13 residues long. Germline CDR1 reads ENHRY; CDR2 reads SYGVKD. The CDR3 loop reads CASNRDFNEKLFF. The CDR3 DNA reads as TGTGCCTCCAACAGGGACTTTAATGAAAAACTGTTTTTT.

This clonotype came up many times. The CDR3 sequence: CASSPTPTGNTEAFF. The CDR3 nucleotides are TGTGCCAGCAGTCCCACCCCGACAGGCAACACTGAAGCTTTCTTT. This chain joins TRBV12-3 or TRBV12-4 and TRBJ1-1; D perhaps matches TRBD1 (6 bases). The V end lost 5 bases, the J end lost 2 bases, and 15 bases lay between the germline ends. This CDR3 contains 15 residues.

The table lists this clonotype with a few counts. The chain joins TRBV9 to TRBJ2-7; 12 bases line up with TRBD2. CDR3 length: 14 residues. Per germline, CDR1 SGDLS and CDR2 YYNGEE. After removal of 4 bases from V and 6 bases from J, the junction contained 5 bases not matched to a gene. The CDR3 sequence: CASSPRLAGAEQYF. Written as DNA, the CDR3 is TGTGCCAGCAGCCCGAGACTAGCGGGAGCCGAGCAGTACTTC.

This clonotype was counted only a few times. The chain joins TRBV7-4 to TRBJ1-2; D unresolved. This CDR3 contains 16 residues. V was pared by 5 bases and J by 2 bases, with 18 bases between. Germline lookup yields CDR1 SGHVT and CDR2 SQSDAQ. The CDR3 here is CASSISIGQPNYGYTF. The CDR3 bases are TGTGCCAGCAGCATATCGATCGGGCAGCCGAACTATGGCTACACCTTC.

About this clonotype itself: The germline gene is not matched at one end of the junction; a read error may be the cause. CDR3 coding DNA: TGTGCCAGCAGCCAAGATCCGTTCACAACTGAAGCTTTCTTT. Its protein is CASSQDPFTTEAFF. The rearrangement joins TRBV4-1 to TRBJ1-1; D gene unclear. The CDR3 runs to 14 residues. The germline V gene has CDR1 MGHRA and CDR2 YSYEKL.

This clonotype was counted between two and nine times. V usage is TRBV7-2 and J usage is TRBJ2-7, with D unresolved. This CDR3 has 12 amino acids. CDR1 and CDR2 from the germline V gene are SGHTA and FQGNSA. V lost 5 bases and J lost 3, with 8 bases in between. The CDR3 DNA sequence: TGTGCCAGCAGCAAGACGGACTACGAGCAGTACTTC. Protein sequence: CASSKTDYEQYF.

The table lists this clonotype with a few counts. For the CDR3, the DNA is TGTGCCAGCAGCCCATGGGGTAGCGGGAGAAACAACGTCCTGACTTTC. As protein: CASSPWGSGRNNVLTF. V is TRBV11-2 and J is TRBJ2-6; 9 bases agree with TRBD2. CDR1 SGHAT and CDR2 FQNNGV come from the germline V gene. J was trimmed by 9 bases and V by 5 bases; bases with no gene match: 11. CDR3 length: 16 residues.

There are many counts of this clonotype. The genes are TRBV29-1 and TRBJ2-6; 9 bases are shared with TRBD1. The CDR3 totals 15 residues. The trim removed 5 bases at V and 3 bases at J, leaving 5 bases unmatched. Germline V gene sequence: CDR1 SQVTM, CDR2 ANQGSEA. CDR3 in DNA: TGCAGCGTTCCTTGGGACAGGGATGGGGCCAACGTCCTGACTTTC. Its translation: CSVPWDRDGANVLTF.

The chain has TRBV9 and TRBJ2-5; 9 nucleotides align to TRBD2. The ends lost 0 bases at V and 3 bases at J; junction bases unmatched: 3. The CDR3 spans 15 residues. Germline V lookup: CDR1 SGDLS, CDR2 YYNGEE. As DNA, the CDR3 is TGTGCCAGCAGCGTAGAAGCGGGGGGAGAAGAGACCCAGTACTTC. Translated: CASSVEAGGEETQYF.

This clonotype showed up many times. The gene calls are TRBV11-3 and TRBJ1-6; weak D call: TRBD1 (5 bases). Per the germline V gene, CDR1 is SGHNT and CDR2 is YENEEA. This CDR3 has 15 amino acids. V was pared by 5 bases and J by 9 bases, with 17 bases between. In DNA form, the CDR3 reads TGTGCCAGCAGCCCACGACAGAGCCTGAGTTCACCCCTCCACTTT. It codes for CASSPRQSLSSPLHF.

In this sample, this clonotype turned up a few times. The chain has TRBV7-8 and TRBJ2-7; TRBD2 is a possible D gene (6 bases). Trimming removed 6 bases from V and 2 bases from J, with 11 bases in between. This CDR3 is 13 amino acids long. Germline-derived CDR1 and CDR2 are SGHVS and FQNEAQ. This chain's CDR3 is CASSHGGPYEQYF. Here the CDR3 DNA reads TGTGCCAGCAGTCATGGAGGGCCCTACGAGCAGTACTTC.

The CDR3 region has the DNA TGTGCCAGTAGTATATTCCAACGCCCCCGGGTTTCTAATGAAAAACTGTTTTTT. Translated, it gives CASSIFQRPRVSNEKLFF. The genes are TRBV19 and TRBJ1-4, with unresolved D. From germline, CDR1 is LNHDA and CDR2 SQIVND (reference sequence). Deletions cut 2 bases from V and 3 bases from J, with 19 bases between. The CDR3 spans 18 residues.

Only a few counts were recorded for this clonotype. The chain uses TRBV11-3 and TRBJ2-5; D tentatively fits TRBD1 or TRBD2 (6 bases each). The germline gives CDR1 SGHNT, CDR2 YENEEA. This CDR3 comprises 16 residues. With 1 base removed from V and 6 bases from J, the gap between germline ends came to 18 bases. The CDR3 loop reads CASSLVGGGFLKTQYF. The CDR3 nucleotides read TGTGCCAGCAGCTTAGTAGGAGGGGGGTTTCTCAAGACCCAGTACTTC.

The chain combines TRBV20-1 with TRBJ1-2, with unresolved D. The V and J ends lost 0 bases and 6 bases respectively, with 2 bases between them. Germline values: CDR1 DFQATT, CDR2 SNEGSKA (reference sequence). CDR3 length equals 10 residues. In DNA form, the CDR3 reads TGCAGTGCTAGAGACGATGGCTACACCTTC. Residues: CSARDDGYTF.

The CDR3 here is CASRRENSGGNEKLFF. DNA of the CDR3: TGTGCCAGTAGACGGGAGAATTCCGGGGGGAATGAAAAACTGTTTTTT. The J gene is TRBJ1-4, the V gene TRBV19; TRBD1 might be the D (5 bases). Germline assignment: CDR1 LNHDA and CDR2 SQIVND (reference sequence). This CDR3 region has 16 residues. The V gene lost 6 bases and the J gene lost 5 bases, with 19 bases spanning the gap.

The CDR3 here is CASSEEASGRTGELFF. The DNA of the CDR3 is TGTGCCAGCAGTGAAGAGGCTAGCGGGAGGACCGGGGAGCTGTTTTTT. The chain links TRBV2 to TRBJ2-2, with 11 nucleotides matching TRBD2. J was trimmed by 5 bases and V by 1 base; bases with no gene match: 3. The CDR3 is 16 amino acids. The V gene's germline CDR1 is SNHLY and CDR2 FYNNEI.